This TCR beta chain originates from a study of OX40 agonist ivuxolimab in advanced cancers. About the study: Previous treatment with anti-PD-1, anti-PD-L1 or anti-CTLA-4 therapy was allowed; 35% to 50% had received some.

The CDR3 loop spans 15 amino acids. Germline CDR1 reads MGHRA; CDR2 reads YSYEKL. With V trimmed by 1 base and J by 5 bases, 7 bases remained unmatched. Sequenced by immunoSEQ multiplex PCR; TCRdb stores in-frame clones only, minus some. The repertoire has 50,000 or so clones, around 88% of them found once; the top ten carry around 30%. This clone appeared a few times. No antigen is known for it. Broader study findings: Undetermined was the antigen specificity of the expanded peripheral T cells. Clonal expansion from baseline to week 6 occurred in both CD4+ and CD8+ T cells.

This receptor was identified in an adult with an advanced solid tumor such as melanoma, head and neck, liver or kidney cancer. The source was CD4+ or CD8+ T cells sorted from blood, collected in a trial of the OX40 agonist ivuxolimab. The chain joins TRBV4-1 to TRBJ2-7; 8 bases are a match to TRBD1. CDR3 in DNA: TGCGCCAGCAGCCAAGGCTACAGGGGGATGCACGAGCAGTACTTC. Translating gives CASSQGYRGMHEQYF.